Below, one T cell receptor beta chain is given with its context. Many counts were recorded for this clonotype. The antigen it recognizes is unknown. No clone much larger than this one lies a single base away; base qualities are absent. Ophthalmopathy patients had moderately to severely active disease, Clinical Activity Score of at least 3, NOSPECS grade of at least 4, and duration under 3 months. Any patient with an uncontrolled infection, another autoimmune disease, pregnancy or lactation was excluded. Diagnoses were established on the basis of clinical symptoms, serum thyroxine and TRAb, thyroid ultrasound, and orbital computed tomography. PBMCs were separated from around 9.1 ml of fresh peripheral blood using Ficoll-Paque density gradient centrifugation. Trizol reagent was used to extract total RNA, and RNA quality was then checked on an Agilent 2100 Bioanalyzer. The CDR3 goes from the cysteine to the phenylalanine over 13 residues. The sequence is cut down to CDR3 DNA, 39 bases in frame from base 1. As encoded in the germline V gene, CDR1 is KGHSH while CDR2 is LQKENI. V drops 3 bases and J drops 4 bases, leaving 7 bases in between.

The entry originates in a study of T cells in Graves' hyperthyroidism and ophthalmopathy (dated by TCRdb to about 2019). Study-level background: Peripheral blood samples were taken at the time of initial diagnosis, prior to any treatment. To identify distinguishing TCR V-J signatures, a discovery cohort of 90 to 100 patients was used, comprising 43 with Graves' ophthalmopathy and around 60 with stable Graves' hyperthyroidism. An independent validation cohort of fewer than 20 hyperthyroidism patients and 17 patients who later progressed to ophthalmopathy tested prospective prediction of ophthalmopathy. For training and testing, the 100 or so patients in the discovery cohort were randomly divided in a 7:3 ratio. In addition, the study compared T-cell repertoires in thyroid tissue and in blood from a handful of Graves' hyperthyroidism patients. After blood sampling, hyperthyroidism patients were treated with methimazole at a starting dose of 30 mg daily, and ophthalmopathy patients were treated with high-dose intravenous methylprednisolone. The paper describes TCR Vbeta CDR3 sequencing of some 130 peripheral blood samples, made up of around 41 ophthalmopathy patients, roughly 75 hyperthyroidism patients and 17 progressor patients. What the research found in general, with its limitations: No statistical method was used to set the sample size in advance, and investigators knew the group allocation. In cross-validation, a model built on a 13 V-J signature told ophthalmopathy apart from stable hyperthyroidism with roughly 87% sensitivity and 81% to 82% specificity, and in testing the same model reached 80%/75%. Most expanded thyroid clonotypes (frequency above 0.001) were also detected in blood, a finding suggesting that blood repertoires may reflect thyroid immune responses. During validation, the model predicted progression to ophthalmopathy a median of about 6.5 months ahead of onset, with roughly 65% sensitivity and 72.22% specificity.

Amplification of TCR beta CDR3 regions was carried out from RNA transcripts. The TCR CDR3 was subjected to a first round of RT-PCR using the HTBI primer set and the Qiagen OneStep RT-PCR kit. Libraries were constructed in a second round of multiplex PCR, after which size selection and purification were performed. The libraries were sequenced on an Illumina HiSeq2000 using paired-end 100 bp reads. The study's processing was this. SOAPnuke was used to process the raw data, with reads discarded if the reads contained adapters or uncalled bases, had a mean Phred below 15, or lacked an exact constant-primer or identifier match. COPE v1.2.5 was used to merge high-quality paired reads, and clonotypes were defined as unique nucleotide sequences. MiTCR v1.1 was used to align clonotypes to the IMGT TRBV, TRBD and TRBJ reference segments. The analysis included only V-J combinations with a frequency above 0.0001, which together covered approximately 99% of the repertoires. A TCS score was defined as the ratio of F50 (clonal expansion) to E x V (chaos), with BLOSUM62-based TCRdist applied between CDR3 peptides within each V-J. Welch's t-statistics and random forest reduced just over 500 V-J features to fewer than 15, which were used in a naive Bayes classifier (R e1071). The public sequencing data were trimmed at Q25 with fastp and processed into clonotypes with MiXCR by TCRdb, which kept only in-frame beta chains. Records with the same CDR3 protein are collapsed into one entry carrying the most frequent genes and DNA. The V and J calls follow TCRdb's processing rather than the paper's. The sample profile shows 500,000 to 600,000 distinct CDR3 sequences; less than 20% of them were found once. The ten biggest clones cover roughly 47% of the sample.

This TCR derives from a man aged 35-49 years with Graves' ophthalmopathy. The sequenced sample was blood. Recombination connected TRBV18 to TRBJ2-1, with the D gene call left open. The nucleotide sequence is given as TGTGCCAGCTCACCGGACCATTACAATGAGCAGTTCTTC. This encodes CASSPDHYNEQFF.